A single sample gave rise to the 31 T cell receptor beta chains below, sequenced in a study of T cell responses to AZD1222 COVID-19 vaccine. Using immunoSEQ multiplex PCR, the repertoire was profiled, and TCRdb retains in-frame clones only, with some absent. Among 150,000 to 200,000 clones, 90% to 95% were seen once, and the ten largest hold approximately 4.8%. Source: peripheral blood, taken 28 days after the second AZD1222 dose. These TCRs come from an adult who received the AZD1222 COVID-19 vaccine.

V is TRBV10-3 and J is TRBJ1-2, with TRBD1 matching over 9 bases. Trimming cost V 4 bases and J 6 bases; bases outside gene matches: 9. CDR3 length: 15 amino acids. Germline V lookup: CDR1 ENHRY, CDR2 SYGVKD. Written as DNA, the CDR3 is TGTGCCATCAGTGGACTGACAGGGGGGGGAGATGGCTACACCTTC. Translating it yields CAISGLTGGGDGYTF.

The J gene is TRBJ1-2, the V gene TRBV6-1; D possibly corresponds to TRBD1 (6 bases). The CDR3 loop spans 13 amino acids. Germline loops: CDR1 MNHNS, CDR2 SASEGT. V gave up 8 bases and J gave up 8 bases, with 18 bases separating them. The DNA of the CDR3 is TGTGCCAGCGGCCTAGGGGGAAACTCGGGCTACACCTTC. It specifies CASGLGGNSGYTF.

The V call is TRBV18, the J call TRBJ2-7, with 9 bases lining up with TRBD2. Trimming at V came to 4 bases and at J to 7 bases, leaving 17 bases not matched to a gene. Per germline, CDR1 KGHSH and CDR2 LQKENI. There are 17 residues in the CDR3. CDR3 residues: CASSLRTSEREVGEQYF. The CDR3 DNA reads TGTGCCAGCTCACTGCGGACTAGCGAGAGGGAGGTGGGGGAGCAGTACTTC.

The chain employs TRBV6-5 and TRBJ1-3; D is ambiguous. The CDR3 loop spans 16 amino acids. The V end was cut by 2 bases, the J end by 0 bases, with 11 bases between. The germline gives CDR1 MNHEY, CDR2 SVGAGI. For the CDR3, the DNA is TGTGCCAGCAGTTACCACGGAGCAGGCTCTGGAAACACCATATATTTT. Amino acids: CASSYHGAGSGNTIYF.

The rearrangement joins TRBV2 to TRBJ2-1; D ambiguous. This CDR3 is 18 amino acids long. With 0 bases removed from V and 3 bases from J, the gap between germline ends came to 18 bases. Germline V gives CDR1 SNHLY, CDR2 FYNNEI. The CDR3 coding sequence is TGTGCCAGCAGTGAAGCGCCCTGGCTGTCCACCCTCTACAATGAGCAGTTCTTC. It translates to CASSEAPWLSTLYNEQFF.

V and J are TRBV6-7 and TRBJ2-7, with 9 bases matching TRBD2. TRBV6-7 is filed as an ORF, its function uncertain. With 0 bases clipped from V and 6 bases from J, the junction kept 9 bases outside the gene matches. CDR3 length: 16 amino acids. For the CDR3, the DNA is TGTGCCAGCAGTTACTCGAGGCGGGGGGGATCCGCCGAGCAGTACTTC. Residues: CASSYSRRGGSAEQYF.

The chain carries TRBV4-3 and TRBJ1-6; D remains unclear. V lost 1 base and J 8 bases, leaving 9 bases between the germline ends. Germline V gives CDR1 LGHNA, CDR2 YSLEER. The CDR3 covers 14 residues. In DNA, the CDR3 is TGCGCCAGCAGCCAAGGTCTACCCTATTCACCCCTCCACTTT. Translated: CASSQGLPYSPLHF.

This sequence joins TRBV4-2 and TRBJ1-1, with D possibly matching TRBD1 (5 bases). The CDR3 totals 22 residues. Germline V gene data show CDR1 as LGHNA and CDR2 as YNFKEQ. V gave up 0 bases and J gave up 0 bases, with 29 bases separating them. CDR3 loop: CASSQESTAGLESLELNTEAFF. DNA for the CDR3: TGTGCCAGCAGCCAAGAGTCGACAGCTGGGTTGGAGTCCCTAGAATTGAACACTGAAGCTTTCTTT.

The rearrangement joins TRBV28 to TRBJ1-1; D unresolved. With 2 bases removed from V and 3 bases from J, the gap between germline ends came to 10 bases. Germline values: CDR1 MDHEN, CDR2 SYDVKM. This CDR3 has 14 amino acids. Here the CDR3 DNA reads TGTGCCAGCAGTTTAAATCAGGTCCACACTGAAGCTTTCTTT. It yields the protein CASSLNQVHTEAFF.

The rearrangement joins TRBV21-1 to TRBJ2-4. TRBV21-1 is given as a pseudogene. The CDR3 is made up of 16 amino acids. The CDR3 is CASSKRTKIAKNIQYF. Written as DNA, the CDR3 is TGTGCCAGCAGCAAAAGGACGAAGATAGCCAAAAACATTCAGTACTTC.

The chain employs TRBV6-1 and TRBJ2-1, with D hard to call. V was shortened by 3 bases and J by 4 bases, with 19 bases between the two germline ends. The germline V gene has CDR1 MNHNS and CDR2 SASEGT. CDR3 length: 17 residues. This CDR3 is CASSEEGNLDIYNEQFF. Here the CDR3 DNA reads TGTGCCAGCAGTGAGGAAGGGAACCTAGATATTTACAATGAGCAGTTCTTC.

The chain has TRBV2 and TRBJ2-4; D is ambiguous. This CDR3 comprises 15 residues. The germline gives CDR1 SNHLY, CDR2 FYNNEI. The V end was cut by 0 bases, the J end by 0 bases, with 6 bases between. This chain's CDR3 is CASSEAGIAKNIQYF. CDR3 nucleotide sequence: TGTGCCAGCAGTGAAGCGGGGATAGCCAAAAACATTCAGTACTTC. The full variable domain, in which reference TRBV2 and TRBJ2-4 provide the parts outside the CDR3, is EPEVTQTPSHQVTQMGQEVILRCVPISNHLYFYWYRQILGQKVEFLVSFYNNEISEKSEIFDDQFSVERPDGSNFTLKIRSTKLEDSAMYFCASSEAGIAKNIQYFGAGTRLSVL.

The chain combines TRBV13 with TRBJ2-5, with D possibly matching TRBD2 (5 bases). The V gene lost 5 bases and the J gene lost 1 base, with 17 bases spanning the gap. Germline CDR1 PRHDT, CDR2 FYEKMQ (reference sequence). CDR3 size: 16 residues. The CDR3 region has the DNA TGTGCCAGCAGCGTCTCCGGCGGGCGGACCCAAGAGACCCAGTACTTC. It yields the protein CASSVSGGRTQETQYF.

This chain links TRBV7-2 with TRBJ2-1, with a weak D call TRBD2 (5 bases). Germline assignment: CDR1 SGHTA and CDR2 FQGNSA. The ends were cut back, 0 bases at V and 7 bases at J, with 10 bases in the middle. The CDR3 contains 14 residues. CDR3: CASSLAGASNEQFF. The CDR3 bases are TGTGCCAGCAGCTTAGCGGGAGCGTCGAATGAGCAGTTCTTC.

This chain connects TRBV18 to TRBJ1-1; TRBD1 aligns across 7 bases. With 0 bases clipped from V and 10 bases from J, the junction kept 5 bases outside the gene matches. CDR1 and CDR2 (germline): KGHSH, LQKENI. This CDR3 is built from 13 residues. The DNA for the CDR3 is TGTGCCAGCTCACCACCACAGGGGCAGCGAGCTTTCTTT. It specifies CASSPPQGQRAFF.

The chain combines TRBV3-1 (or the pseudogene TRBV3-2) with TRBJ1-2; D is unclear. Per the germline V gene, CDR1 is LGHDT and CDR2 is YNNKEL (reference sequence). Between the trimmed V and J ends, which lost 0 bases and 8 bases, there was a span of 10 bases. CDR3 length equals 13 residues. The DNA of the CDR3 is TGTGCCAGCAGCCAAGAGACCGCGGGGGGCTACACCTTC. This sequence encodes CASSQETAGGYTF.

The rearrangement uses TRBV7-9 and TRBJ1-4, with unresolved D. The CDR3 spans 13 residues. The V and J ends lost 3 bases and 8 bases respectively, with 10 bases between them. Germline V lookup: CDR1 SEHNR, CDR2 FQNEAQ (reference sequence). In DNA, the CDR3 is TGTGCCAGCAGCTTGGGCGTAGGAGAAAAACTGTTTTTT. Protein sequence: CASSLGVGEKLFF. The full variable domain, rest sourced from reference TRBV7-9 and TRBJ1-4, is DTGVSQNPRHKITKRGQNVTFRCDPISEHNRLYWYRQTLGQGPEFLTYFQNEAQLEKSRLLSDRFSAERPKGSFSTLEIQRTEQGDSAMYLCASSLGVGEKLFFGSGTQLSVL.

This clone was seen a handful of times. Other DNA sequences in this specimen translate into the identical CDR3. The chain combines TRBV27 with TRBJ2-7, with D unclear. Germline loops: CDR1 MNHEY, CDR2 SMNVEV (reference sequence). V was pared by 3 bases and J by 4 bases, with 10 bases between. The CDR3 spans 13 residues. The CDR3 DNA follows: TGTGCCAGCAGTTTCGGCAGATCTTACGAGCAGTACTTC. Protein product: CASSFGRSYEQYF.

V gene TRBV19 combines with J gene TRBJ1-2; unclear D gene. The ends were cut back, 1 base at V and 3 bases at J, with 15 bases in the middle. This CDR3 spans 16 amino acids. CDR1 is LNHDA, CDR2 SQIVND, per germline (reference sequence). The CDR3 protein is CASSIGYGGPYYGYTF. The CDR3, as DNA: TGTGCCAGTAGTATAGGTTATGGCGGACCGTACTATGGCTACACCTTC. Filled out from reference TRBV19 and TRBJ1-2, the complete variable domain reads DGGITQSPKYLFRKEGQNVTLSCEQNLNHDAMYWYRQDPGQGLRLIYYSQIVNDFQKGDIAEGYSVSREKKESFPLTVTSAQKNPTAFYLCASSIGYGGPYYGYTFGSGTRLTVV.

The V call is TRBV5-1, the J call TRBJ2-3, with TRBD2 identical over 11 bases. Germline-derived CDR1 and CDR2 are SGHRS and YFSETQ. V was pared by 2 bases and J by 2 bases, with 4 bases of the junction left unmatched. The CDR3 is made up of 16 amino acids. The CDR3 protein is CASSFRLAGITDTQYF. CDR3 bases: TGCGCCAGCAGCTTCCGACTAGCGGGGATCACAGATACGCAGTATTTT.

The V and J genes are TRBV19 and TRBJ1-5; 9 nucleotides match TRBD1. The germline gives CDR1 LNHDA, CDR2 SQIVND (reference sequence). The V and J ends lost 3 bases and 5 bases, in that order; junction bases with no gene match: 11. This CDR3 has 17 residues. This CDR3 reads CASSMRAGQGGYQPQHF. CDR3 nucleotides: TGTGCCAGTAGTATGCGCGCGGGACAGGGAGGTTATCAGCCCCAGCATTTT.

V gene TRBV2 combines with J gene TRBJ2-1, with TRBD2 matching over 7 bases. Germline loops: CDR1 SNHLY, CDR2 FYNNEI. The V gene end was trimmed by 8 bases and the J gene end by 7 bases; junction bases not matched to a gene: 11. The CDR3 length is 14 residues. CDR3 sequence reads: CASEEGGPVNEQFF. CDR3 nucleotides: TGTGCCAGCGAGGAGGGAGGGCCTGTAAATGAGCAGTTCTTC.

The CDR3 sequence is CASRPPAGGPGDTQYF. The CDR3 DNA reads as TGCGCCAGCAGACCCCCGGCGGGAGGGCCGGGGGATACGCAGTATTTT. The chain recombines TRBV5-1 with TRBJ2-3; TRBD2 matches 9 bases. V trimming: 5 bases; J trimming: 6 bases; junction bases outside the gene matches: 13. Germline V gives CDR1 SGHRS, CDR2 YFSETQ. The CDR3 length is 16 residues.

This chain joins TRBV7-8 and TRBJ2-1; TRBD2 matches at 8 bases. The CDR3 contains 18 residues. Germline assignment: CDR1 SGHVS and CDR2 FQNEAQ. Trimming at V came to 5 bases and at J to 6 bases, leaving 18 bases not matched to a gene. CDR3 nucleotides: TGTGCCAGCAGCCCTACTGTCGCGGGACTAGTACTACTCAATGAGCAGTTCTTC. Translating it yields CASSPTVAGLVLLNEQFF.

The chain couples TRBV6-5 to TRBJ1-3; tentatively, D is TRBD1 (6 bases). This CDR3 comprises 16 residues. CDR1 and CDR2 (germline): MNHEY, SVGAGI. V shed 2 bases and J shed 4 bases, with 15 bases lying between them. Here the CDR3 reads CASSYGSGAQGNTIYF. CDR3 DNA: TGTGCCAGCAGTTACGGGTCGGGGGCGCAGGGAAACACCATATATTTT.

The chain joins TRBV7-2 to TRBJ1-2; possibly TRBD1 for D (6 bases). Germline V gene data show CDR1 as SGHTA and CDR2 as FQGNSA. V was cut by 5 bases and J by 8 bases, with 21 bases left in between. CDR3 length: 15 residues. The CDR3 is CASSPTRITGYGYTF. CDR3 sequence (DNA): TGTGCCAGCAGCCCAACCCGGATCACAGGGTACGGCTACACCTTC. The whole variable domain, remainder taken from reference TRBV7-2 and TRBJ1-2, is GAGVSQSPSNKVTEKGKDVELRCDPISGHTALYWYRQSLGQGLEFLIYFQGNSAPDKSGLPSDRFSAERTGGSVSTLTIQRTQQEDSAVYLCASSPTRITGYGYTFGSGTRLTVV.

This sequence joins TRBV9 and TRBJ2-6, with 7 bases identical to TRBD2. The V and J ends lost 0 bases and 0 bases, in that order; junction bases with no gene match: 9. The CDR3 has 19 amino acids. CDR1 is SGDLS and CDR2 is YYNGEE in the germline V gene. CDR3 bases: TGTGCCAGCAGCGTAGTGAAAGGGCGGGAGAACTCTGGGGCCAACGTCCTGACTTTC. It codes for CASSVVKGRENSGANVLTF.

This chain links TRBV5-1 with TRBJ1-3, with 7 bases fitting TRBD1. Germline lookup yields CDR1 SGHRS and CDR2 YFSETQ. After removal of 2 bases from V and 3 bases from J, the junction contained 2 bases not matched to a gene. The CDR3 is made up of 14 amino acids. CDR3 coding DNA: TGCGCCAGCAGCTTAGGGGGCGGTGGAAACACCATATATTTT. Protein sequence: CASSLGGGGNTIYF. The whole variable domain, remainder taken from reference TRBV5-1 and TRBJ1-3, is KAGVTQTPRYLIKTRGQQVTLSCSPISGHRSVSWYQQTPGQGLQFLFEYFSETQRNKGNFPGRFSGRQFSNSRSEMNVSTLELGDSALYLCASSLGGGGNTIYFGEGSWLTVV.

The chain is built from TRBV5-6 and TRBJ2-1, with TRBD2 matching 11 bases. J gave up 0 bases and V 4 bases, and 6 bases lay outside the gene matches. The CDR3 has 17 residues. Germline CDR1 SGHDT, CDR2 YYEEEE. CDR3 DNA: TGTGCCAGCAGCCCCACGACTAGCGGGGCCTCCTACAATGAGCAGTTCTTC. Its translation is CASSPTTSGASYNEQFF.

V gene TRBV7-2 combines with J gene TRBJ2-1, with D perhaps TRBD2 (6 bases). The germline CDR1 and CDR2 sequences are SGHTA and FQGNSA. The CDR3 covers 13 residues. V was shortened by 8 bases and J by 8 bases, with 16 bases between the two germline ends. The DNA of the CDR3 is TGTGCCAGCGGCAGCCCTAGCGTCTATGAGCAGTTCTTC. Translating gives CASGSPSVYEQFF. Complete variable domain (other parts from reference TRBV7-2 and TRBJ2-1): GAGVSQSPSNKVTEKGKDVELRCDPISGHTALYWYRQSLGQGLEFLIYFQGNSAPDKSGLPSDRFSAERTGGSVSTLTIQRTQQEDSAVYLCASGSPSVYEQFFGPGTRLTVL.

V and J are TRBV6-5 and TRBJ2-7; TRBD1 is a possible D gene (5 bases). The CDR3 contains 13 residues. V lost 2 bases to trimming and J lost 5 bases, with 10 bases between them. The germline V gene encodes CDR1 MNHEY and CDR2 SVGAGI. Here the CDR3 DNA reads TGTGCCAGCAGTTACGGCAGGGCGGACGAGCAGTACTTC. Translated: CASSYGRADEQYF.